This T cell receptor (beta chain) was identified during a study of control samples from healthy donors and cancer patients. Here immunoSEQ multiplex PCR was the method, and the copy in TCRdb shows in-frame clones only, minus some. The repertoire holds over 100,000 clones, with more than 70% as singletons. The CDR3 is 13 residues long. Between the trimmed V and J ends, which lost 3 bases and 4 bases, there was a span of 10 bases. The rearrangement uses TRBV12-3 or TRBV12-4 and TRBJ2-7; maybe TRBD1 (6 bases). The sequenced sample consisted of blood. This sequence originates from a man aged 50-60 years in good health. The CDR3 coding sequence is TGTGCCAGCAGTTTGGGGCAGGGGTACGAGCAGTACTTC. Translation gives CASSLGQGYEQYF.